Below, 16 T cell receptor beta chains from the same sample are listed, as sequenced in a study of cytomegalovirus exposure and HLA in healthy donors. This PCR relied on a set of 60 Vbeta primers and 13 Jbeta primers. Profiling relied on immunoSEQ multiplex PCR, and the TCRdb table lists in-frame clones only, not all of them. Altogether just over 150,000 clones are present, 77% being singletons, with the ten largest covering about 1.4%. What was sequenced was PBMCs. Receptors originate from a woman under 40 in good health and CMV-seronegative.

Comment on this clone: Compared with germline, one end of the junction differs, possibly owing to a read error. This sequence joins TRBV7-9 and TRBJ2-5; TRBD2 matches at 12 bases. The germline V gene encodes CDR1 SEHNR and CDR2 FQNEAQ (reference sequence). The CDR3 totals 14 residues. The CDR3 here is CASSLAGGKETQYF. For the CDR3, the DNA is TGTGCCAGCAGCCTAGCGGGGGGGAAAGAGACCCAGTACTTC.

The chain joins TRBV15 to TRBJ2-3; 8 nucleotides line up with TRBD1. Germline V lookup: CDR1 LNHNV, CDR2 YYDKDF (reference sequence). The ends lost 1 base at V and 4 bases at J; junction bases unmatched: 10. CDR3 length equals 17 residues. The chain's CDR3 is CATSRGTRDRRADTQYF. The DNA for the CDR3 is TGTGCCACCAGCAGAGGAACGCGGGACAGGAGGGCAGATACGCAGTATTTT.

The chain is built from TRBV6-1 and TRBJ2-1; D is unresolved. In germline, CDR1 is MNHNS, CDR2 SASEGT. This CDR3 has 15 amino acids. Between the trimmed V and J ends, which lost 5 bases and 5 bases, there was a span of 16 bases. CDR3 in DNA: TGTGCCAGCAGTTCATTTGGGCTGTACAACAATGAGCAGTTCTTC. Translated, it gives CASSSFGLYNNEQFF.

V and J are TRBV28 and TRBJ1-6; tentative D call: TRBD1 (6 bases). The V end lost 7 bases, the J end lost 9 bases, and 10 bases lay between the germline ends. This CDR3 is 12 amino acids long. Germline values: CDR1 MDHEN, CDR2 SYDVKM. CDR3 loop: CASNLRGSPLHF. The CDR3 DNA reads TGTGCCAGCAACCTCAGGGGTTCACCCCTCCACTTT.

The V and J genes are TRBV5-1 and TRBJ2-1; 11 nucleotides line up with TRBD2. The CDR3 consists of 17 residues. V gave up 4 bases and J gave up 4 bases; unmatched junction bases: 10. The germline CDR1 and CDR2 sequences are SGHRS and YFSETQ. CDR3 DNA sequence: TGCGCCAGCAGCGCCCTCTCCGGGACTAGCGGATACAATGAGCAGTTCTTC. Translated: CASSALSGTSGYNEQFF.

The rearrangement joins TRBV2 to TRBJ1-1; 7 positions agree with TRBD1. Germline V gene data show CDR1 as SNHLY and CDR2 as FYNNEI. V lost 4 bases to trimming and J lost 5 bases; unmatched junction nucleotides: 4. The CDR3 is 13 amino acids. CDR3 nucleotides: TGTGCCAGCAGTGCAGGGGGTAAGACTGAAGCTTTCTTT. As protein: CASSAGGKTEAFF.

The chain links TRBV29-1 to TRBJ2-3; TRBD2 might be the D (6 bases). The germline V gene has CDR1 SQVTM and CDR2 ANQGSEA. Trimming took off 5 bases at V and 0 bases at J, with 15 bases between the two ends. This CDR3 spans 15 amino acids. In DNA form, the CDR3 reads TGCAGCGTTTCAGCGGGCCCTCGTAGCACAGATACGCAGTATTTT. Translated: CSVSAGPRSTDTQYF.

J is TRBJ1-2 and V is TRBV27; 9 positions agree with TRBD1. J gave up 7 bases and V 2 bases, and 11 bases lay outside the gene matches. CDR3 length equals 16 residues. The germline gives CDR1 MNHEY, CDR2 SMNVEV (reference sequence). The DNA of the CDR3 is TGTGCCAGCAGTTTAGCCCCCCGACAGGGGGTGAGTGGCTACACCTTC. Its protein is CASSLAPRQGVSGYTF.

The chain is built from TRBV9 and TRBJ2-3, with TRBD2 matching 7 bases. The trim removed 1 base at V and 0 bases at J, leaving 2 bases unmatched. CDR1 and CDR2 (germline): SGDLS, YYNGEE. CDR3 length: 15 amino acids. CDR3 sequence (DNA): TGTGCCAGCAGCGTAACGGGGGGTAGCACAGATACGCAGTATTTT. It encodes CASSVTGGSTDTQYF.

This chain joins TRBV10-3 and TRBJ1-6; tentatively, D is TRBD1 (6 bases). Trimming took 4 bases from V and 6 from J, leaving 13 bases between them. The CDR3 is 15 amino acids. CDR1 and CDR2 from the germline V gene are ENHRY and SYGVKD. The CDR3 sequence is CAISGTTGANSPLHF. The CDR3 DNA follows: TGTGCCATCAGTGGAACGACAGGAGCTAATTCACCCCTCCACTTT.

The chain carries TRBV29-1 and TRBJ2-7, with TRBD2 matching 8 bases. Germline CDR1 reads SQVTM; CDR2 reads ANQGSEA. This CDR3 comprises 15 residues. V trimming: 5 bases; J trimming: 1 base; junction bases outside the gene matches: 10. The CDR3 DNA reads TGCAGCGTTTACGGGACTAGTCAAAAATCCTACGAGCAGTACTTC. Translating gives CSVYGTSQKSYEQYF.

Notes on this clone: At one boundary the junction diverges from the germline segment, which might be a read error. The chain carries TRBV5-1 and TRBJ2-5; TRBD2 matches at 7 bases. The CDR3 totals 15 residues. CDR1 SGHRS and CDR2 YFSETQ come from the germline V gene. CDR3 in DNA: TGTGCCAGCACCAGGAAAACGGGGGGCCAAGAGACCCAGTACTTC. This translates into CASTRKTGGQETQYF.

Notes on this clone: At one of its ends the junction is not consistent with the germline gene, which may arise from a read error. The chain has TRBV7-9 and TRBJ2-7, with TRBD1 matching 7 bases. Germline-derived CDR1 and CDR2 are SEHNR and FQNEAQ (reference sequence). The CDR3 sequence is 16 residues long. The CDR3 coding sequence is TGTTCCAGCAGCACAGACAGGGAATCTAGGTCCTACGAGCAGTACTTC. Translation: CSSSTDRESRSYEQYF.

J is TRBJ2-7 and V is TRBV5-1, with 9 nucleotides matching TRBD1. With 0 bases clipped from V and 6 bases from J, the junction kept 4 bases outside the gene matches. In germline, CDR1 is SGHRS, CDR2 YFSETQ. This CDR3 has 14 residues. Here the CDR3 reads CASSLGGQGREQYF. DNA for the CDR3: TGCGCCAGCAGCTTGGGGGGACAGGGTCGCGAGCAGTACTTC.

This sequence joins TRBV5-6 and TRBJ1-2, with D maybe TRBD1 (5 bases). The CDR3 contains 15 residues. The germline V gene encodes CDR1 SGHDT and CDR2 YYEEEE. Trimming took off 0 bases at V and 2 bases at J, with 11 bases between the two ends. This chain's CDR3 is CASSLGGRPNYGYTF. The CDR3 nucleotides are TGTGCCAGCAGCTTGGGGGGCAGGCCCAACTATGGCTACACCTTC.

In DNA form, the CDR3 reads TGTGCCAGCAGGACAGGGGCGGGAACCTACGAGCAGTACTTC. This sequence encodes CASRTGAGTYEQYF. The V call is TRBV6-5, the J call TRBJ2-7; 8 nucleotides line up with TRBD1. The CDR3 is made up of 14 amino acids. Unmatched junction bases numbered 6, after V lost 6 bases and J lost 2 bases. Germline V gives CDR1 MNHEY, CDR2 SVGAGI.